This T cell receptor beta chain was found in a study of blood T cells in healthy people across ages. V gave up 3 bases and J gave up 5 bases, with 13 bases separating them. The length of the CDR3 is 14 residues. Study observations and caveats: The study found more naive CD4+ cells and higher diversity in long-lived than aged donors.

Next came a second PCR, run for about 7 to 12 cycles, which used a sample-barcoded 5' primer along with a J-beta primer mix. Researchers report that each sample yielded at least 3 million CDR3-containing paired-end reads. One entry per CDR3 protein results from TCRdb running MiXCR on the 5' RACE reads. The data contain roughly 1 million distinct CDR3 sequences, approximately 26% of them seen just once; the ten biggest clones take up less than 0.75%. Worth noting for this clonotype: Its antigen is unknown.

These data also featured in a second study, about T cells of mothers and their children.

This TCR derives from a girl aged 2-10 years in good health. Sequencing was carried out using blood. The chain uses TRBV12-3 or TRBV12-4 and TRBJ2-5; D may be TRBD1 or TRBD2 (5 bases each). Written as DNA, the CDR3 is TGTGCCAGCAGTTTTAATCCGTGGGGGGAGACCCAGTACTTC. Its translation: CASSFNPWGETQYF.